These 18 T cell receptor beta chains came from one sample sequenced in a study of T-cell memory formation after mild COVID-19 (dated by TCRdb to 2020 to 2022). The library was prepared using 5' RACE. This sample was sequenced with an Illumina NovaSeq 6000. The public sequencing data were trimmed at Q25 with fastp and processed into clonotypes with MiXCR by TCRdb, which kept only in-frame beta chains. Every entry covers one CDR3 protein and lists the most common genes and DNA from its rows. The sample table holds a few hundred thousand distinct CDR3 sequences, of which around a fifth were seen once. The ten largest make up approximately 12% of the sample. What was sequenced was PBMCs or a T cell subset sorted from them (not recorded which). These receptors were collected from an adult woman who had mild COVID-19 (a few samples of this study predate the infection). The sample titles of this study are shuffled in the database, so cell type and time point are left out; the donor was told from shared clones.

The CDR3 bases are TGTGCCTGGAGTGATACAGGATTCAATCAGCCCCAGCATTTT. Its translation is CAWSDTGFNQPQHF. This chain uses TRBV30 with TRBJ1-5, with D possibly TRBD1 on 5 matching bases. CDR1 GTSNPN and CDR2 SVGIG come from the germline V gene (reference sequence). This CDR3 has 14 residues. V was trimmed by 1 base and J by 3 bases, leaving 10 bases between them. Full variable domain (remainder filled in from reference TRBV30 and TRBJ1-5): SQTIHQWPATLVQPVGSPLSLECTVEGTSNPNLYWYRQAAGRGLQLLFYSVGIGQISSEVPQNLSASRPQDRQFILSSKKLLLSDSGFYLCAWSDTGFNQPQHFGDGTRLSIL.

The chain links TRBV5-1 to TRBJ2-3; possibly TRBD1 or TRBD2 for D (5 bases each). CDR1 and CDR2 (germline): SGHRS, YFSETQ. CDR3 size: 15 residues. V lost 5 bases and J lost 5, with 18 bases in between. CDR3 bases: TGCGCCAGCAGTCCGACTCCTCGAGGGGTAGATACGCAGTATTTT. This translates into CASSPTPRGVDTQYF.

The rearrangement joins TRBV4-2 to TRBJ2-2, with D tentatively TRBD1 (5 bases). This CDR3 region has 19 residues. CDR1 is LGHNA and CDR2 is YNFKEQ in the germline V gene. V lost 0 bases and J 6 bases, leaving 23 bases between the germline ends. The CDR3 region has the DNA TGTGCCAGCAGCCAAGAAGCAATTATCCATGGCAGGGCGGCCGGGGAGCTGTTTTTT. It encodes CASSQEAIIHGRAAGELFF.

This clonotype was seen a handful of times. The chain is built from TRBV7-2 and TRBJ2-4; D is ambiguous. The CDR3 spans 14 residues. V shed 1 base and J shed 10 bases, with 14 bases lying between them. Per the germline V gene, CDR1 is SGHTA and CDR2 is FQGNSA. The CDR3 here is CASSLGSASPIQYF. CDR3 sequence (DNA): TGTGCCAGCAGCTTAGGGTCGGCCTCCCCTATTCAGTACTTC.

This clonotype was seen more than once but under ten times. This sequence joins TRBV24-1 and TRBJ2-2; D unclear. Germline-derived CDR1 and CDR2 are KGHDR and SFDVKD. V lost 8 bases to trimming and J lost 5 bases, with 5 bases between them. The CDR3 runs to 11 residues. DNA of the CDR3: TGTGCCACCACATCGACCGGGGAGCTGTTTTTT. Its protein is CATTSTGELFF.

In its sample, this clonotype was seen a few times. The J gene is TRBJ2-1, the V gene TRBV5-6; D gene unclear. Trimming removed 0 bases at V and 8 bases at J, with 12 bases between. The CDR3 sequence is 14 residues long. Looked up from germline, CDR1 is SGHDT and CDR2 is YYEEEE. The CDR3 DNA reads TGTGCCAGCAGCTTGGCCCCCCAGATCGATGAGCAGTTCTTC. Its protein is CASSLAPQIDEQFF.

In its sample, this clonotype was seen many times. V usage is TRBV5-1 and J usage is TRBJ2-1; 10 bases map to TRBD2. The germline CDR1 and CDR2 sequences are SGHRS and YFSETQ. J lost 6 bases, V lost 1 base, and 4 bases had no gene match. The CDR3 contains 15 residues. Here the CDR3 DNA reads TGCGCCAGCAGCTTGACTAGCGGGGCCTCCAATGAGCAGTTCTTC. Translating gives CASSLTSGASNEQFF.

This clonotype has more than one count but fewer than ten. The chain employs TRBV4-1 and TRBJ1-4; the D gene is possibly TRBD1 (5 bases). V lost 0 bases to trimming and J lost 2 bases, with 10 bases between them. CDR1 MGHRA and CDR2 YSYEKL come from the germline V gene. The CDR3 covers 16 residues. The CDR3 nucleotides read TGCGCCAGCAGCCAAGACCCGGGGCCCACTAATGAAAAACTGTTTTTT. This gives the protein CASSQDPGPTNEKLFF.

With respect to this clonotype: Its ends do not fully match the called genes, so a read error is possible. The CDR3 sequence is CASSQGRAGARAFKHF. In nucleotides, the CDR3 is TGTGCCAGCAGCCAAGGGCGAGCGGGGGCCCGGGCATTTAAACACTTC. This chain uses TRBV3-1 with TRBJ2-5, with TRBD2 matching over 8 bases. Germline lookup yields CDR1 LGHDT and CDR2 YNNKEL (reference sequence). This CDR3 region has 16 residues.

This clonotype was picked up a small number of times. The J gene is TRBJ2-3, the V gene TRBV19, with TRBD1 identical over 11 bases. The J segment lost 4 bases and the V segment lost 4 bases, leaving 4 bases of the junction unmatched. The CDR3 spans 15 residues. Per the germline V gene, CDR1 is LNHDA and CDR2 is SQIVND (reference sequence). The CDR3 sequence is CASSTGTGGADTQYF. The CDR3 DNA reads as TGTGCCAGTAGTACCGGGACAGGGGGAGCAGATACGCAGTATTTT.

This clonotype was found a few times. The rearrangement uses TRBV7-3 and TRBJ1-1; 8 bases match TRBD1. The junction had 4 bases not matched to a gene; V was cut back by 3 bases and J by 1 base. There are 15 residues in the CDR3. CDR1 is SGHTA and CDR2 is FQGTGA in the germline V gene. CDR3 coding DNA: TGTGCCAGCAGCTTGACAGGGGAAAAGAACACTGAAGCTTTCTTT. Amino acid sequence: CASSLTGEKNTEAFF.

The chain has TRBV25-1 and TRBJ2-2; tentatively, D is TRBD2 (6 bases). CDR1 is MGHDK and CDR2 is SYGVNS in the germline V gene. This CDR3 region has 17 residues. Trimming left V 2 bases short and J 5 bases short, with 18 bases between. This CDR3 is CASSEGGTRYKTGELFF. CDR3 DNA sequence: TGTGCCAGCAGTGAAGGGGGGACTCGGTATAAGACCGGGGAGCTGTTTTTT.

CDR3 sequence reads: CASSHWGATGELFF. The CDR3 nucleotides are TGTGCCAGCAGCCATTGGGGGGCCACCGGGGAGCTGTTTTTT. The genes are TRBV6-5 and TRBJ2-2, with D perhaps matching TRBD1 or TRBD2 (6 bases each). Germline assignment: CDR1 MNHEY and CDR2 SVGAGI. The CDR3 loop spans 14 amino acids. The V end lost 6 bases, the J end lost 4 bases, and 12 bases lay between the germline ends.

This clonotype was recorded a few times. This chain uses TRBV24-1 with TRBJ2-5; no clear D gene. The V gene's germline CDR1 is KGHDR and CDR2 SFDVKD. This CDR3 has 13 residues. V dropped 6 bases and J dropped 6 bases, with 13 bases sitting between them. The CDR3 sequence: CATSYPGMKTQYF. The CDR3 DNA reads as TGTGCCACCAGTTATCCGGGTATGAAGACCCAGTACTTC.

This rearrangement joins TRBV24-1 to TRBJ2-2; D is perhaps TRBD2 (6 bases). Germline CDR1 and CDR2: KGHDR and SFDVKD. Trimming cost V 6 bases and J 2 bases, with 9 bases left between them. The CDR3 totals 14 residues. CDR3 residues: CATSTDYNTGELFF. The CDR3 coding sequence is TGTGCCACCAGTACGGACTATAACACCGGGGAGCTGTTTTTT.

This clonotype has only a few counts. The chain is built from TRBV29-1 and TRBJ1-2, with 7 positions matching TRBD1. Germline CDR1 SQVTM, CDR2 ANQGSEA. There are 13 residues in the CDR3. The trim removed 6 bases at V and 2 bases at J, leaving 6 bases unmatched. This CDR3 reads CSVTPGQNYGYTF. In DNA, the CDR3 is TGCAGCGTAACACCGGGACAGAACTATGGCTACACCTTC. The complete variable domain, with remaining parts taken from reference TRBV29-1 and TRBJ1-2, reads SAVISQKPSRDICQRGTSLTIQCQVDSQVTMMFWYRQQPGQSLTLIATANQGSEATYESGFVIDKFPISRPNLTFSTLTVSNMSPEDSSIYLCSVTPGQNYGYTFGSGTRLTVV.

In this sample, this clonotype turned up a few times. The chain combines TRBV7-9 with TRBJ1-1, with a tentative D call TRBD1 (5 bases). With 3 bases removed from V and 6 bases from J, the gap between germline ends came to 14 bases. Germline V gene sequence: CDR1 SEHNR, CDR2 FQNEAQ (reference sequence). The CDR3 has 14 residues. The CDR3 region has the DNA TGTGCCAGCAGCTTTGGCGAAAGGGACGCTGAAGCTTTCTTT. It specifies CASSFGERDAEAFF.

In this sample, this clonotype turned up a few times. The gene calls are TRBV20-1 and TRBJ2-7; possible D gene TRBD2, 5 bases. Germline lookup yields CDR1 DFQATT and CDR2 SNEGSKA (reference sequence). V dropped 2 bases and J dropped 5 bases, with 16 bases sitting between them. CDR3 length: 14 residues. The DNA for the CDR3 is TGCAGTGCTAGACAACCCCTAGCAGTAGACGAGCAGTACTTC. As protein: CSARQPLAVDEQYF.